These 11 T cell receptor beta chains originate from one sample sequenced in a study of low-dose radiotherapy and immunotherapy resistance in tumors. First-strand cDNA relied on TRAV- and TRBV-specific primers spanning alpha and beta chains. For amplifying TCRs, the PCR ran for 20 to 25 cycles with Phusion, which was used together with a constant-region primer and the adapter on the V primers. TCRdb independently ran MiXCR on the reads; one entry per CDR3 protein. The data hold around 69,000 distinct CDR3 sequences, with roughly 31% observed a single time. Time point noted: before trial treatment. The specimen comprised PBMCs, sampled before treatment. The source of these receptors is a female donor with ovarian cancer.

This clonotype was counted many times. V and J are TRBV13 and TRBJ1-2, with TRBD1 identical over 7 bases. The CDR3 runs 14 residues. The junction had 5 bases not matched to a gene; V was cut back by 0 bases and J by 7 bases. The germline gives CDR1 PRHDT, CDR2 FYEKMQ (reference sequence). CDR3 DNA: TGTGCCAGCAGCTTAGGTTCAGGGGGTTTTGGCTACACCTTC. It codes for CASSLGSGGFGYTF.

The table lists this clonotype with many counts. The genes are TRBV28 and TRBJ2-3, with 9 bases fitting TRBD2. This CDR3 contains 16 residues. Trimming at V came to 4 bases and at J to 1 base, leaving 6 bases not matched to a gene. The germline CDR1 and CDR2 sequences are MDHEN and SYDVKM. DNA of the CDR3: TGTGCCAGCAGTTCCCACCAGCGGGGGGGCACAGATACGCAGTATTTT. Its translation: CASSSHQRGGTDTQYF. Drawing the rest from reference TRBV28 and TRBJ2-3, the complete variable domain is DVKVTQSSRYLVKRTGEKVFLECVQDMDHENMFWYRQDPGLGLRLIYFSYDVKMKEKGDIPEGYSVSREKKERFSLILESASTNQTSMYLCASSSHQRGGTDTQYFGPGTRLTVL.

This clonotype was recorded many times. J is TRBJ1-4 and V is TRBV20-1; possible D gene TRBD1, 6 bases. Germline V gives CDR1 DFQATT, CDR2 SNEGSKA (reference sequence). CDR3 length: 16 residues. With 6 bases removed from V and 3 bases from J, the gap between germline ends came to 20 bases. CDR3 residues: CSATAWGAGANEKLFF. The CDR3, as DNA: TGCAGTGCCACAGCGTGGGGGGCGGGAGCTAATGAAAAACTGTTTTTT.

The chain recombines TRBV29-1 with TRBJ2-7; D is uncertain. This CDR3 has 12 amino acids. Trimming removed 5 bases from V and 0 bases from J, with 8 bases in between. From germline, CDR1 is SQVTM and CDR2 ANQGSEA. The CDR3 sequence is CSVSPGSYEQYF. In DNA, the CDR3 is TGCAGCGTTTCACCGGGCTCCTACGAGCAGTACTTC.

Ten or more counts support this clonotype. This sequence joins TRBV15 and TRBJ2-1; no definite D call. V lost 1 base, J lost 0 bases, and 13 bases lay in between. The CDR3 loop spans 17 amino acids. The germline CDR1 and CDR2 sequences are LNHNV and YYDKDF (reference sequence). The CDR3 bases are TGTGCCACCAGCAGAGGTCTACAGCTGAGCTCCTACAATGAGCAGTTCTTC. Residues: CATSRGLQLSSYNEQFF. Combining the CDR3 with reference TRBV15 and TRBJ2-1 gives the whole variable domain DAMVIQNPRYQVTQFGKPVTLSCSQTLNHNVMYWYQQKSSQAPKLLFHYYDKDFNNEADTPDNFQSRRPNTSFCFLDIRSPGLGDTAMYLCATSRGLQLSSYNEQFFGPGTRLTVL.

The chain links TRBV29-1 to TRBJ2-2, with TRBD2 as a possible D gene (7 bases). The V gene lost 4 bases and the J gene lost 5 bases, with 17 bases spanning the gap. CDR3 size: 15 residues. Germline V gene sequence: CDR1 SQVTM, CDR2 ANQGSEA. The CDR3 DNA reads TGCAGCGTTGGAGGGGGAGGGCCGGGAACCGGGGAGCTGTTTTTT. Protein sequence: CSVGGGGPGTGELFF.

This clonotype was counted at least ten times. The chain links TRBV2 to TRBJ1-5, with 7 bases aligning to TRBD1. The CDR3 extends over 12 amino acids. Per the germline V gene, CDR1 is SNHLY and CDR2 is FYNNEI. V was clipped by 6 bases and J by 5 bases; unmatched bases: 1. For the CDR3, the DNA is TGTGCCAGCAGAACAGGGGATCAGCCCCAGCATTTT. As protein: CASRTGDQPQHF. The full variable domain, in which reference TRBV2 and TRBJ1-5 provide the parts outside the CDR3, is EPEVTQTPSHQVTQMGQEVILRCVPISNHLYFYWYRQILGQKVEFLVSFYNNEISEKSEIFDDQFSVERPDGSNFTLKIRSTKLEDSAMYFCASRTGDQPQHFGDGTRLSIL.

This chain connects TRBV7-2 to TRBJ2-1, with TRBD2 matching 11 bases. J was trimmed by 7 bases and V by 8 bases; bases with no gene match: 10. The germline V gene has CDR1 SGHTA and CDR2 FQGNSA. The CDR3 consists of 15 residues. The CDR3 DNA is TGTGCCAGCCGGCGGCTAGCGGGAGGTCGAAATGAGCAGTTCTTC. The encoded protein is CASRRLAGGRNEQFF.

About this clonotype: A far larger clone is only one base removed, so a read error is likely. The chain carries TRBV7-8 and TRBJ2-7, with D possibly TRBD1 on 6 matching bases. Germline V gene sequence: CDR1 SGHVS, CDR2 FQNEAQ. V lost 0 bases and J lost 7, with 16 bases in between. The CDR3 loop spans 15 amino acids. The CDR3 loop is CASSLAGRGHNEQYF. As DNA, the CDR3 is TGTGCCAGCAGCTTAGCGGGCAGGGGCCACAATGAGCAGTACTTC.

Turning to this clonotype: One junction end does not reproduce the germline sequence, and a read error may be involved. The CDR3 DNA reads TGTGCCAGCAGTGAACGGTCGGGGGGAAACACCGGGGAGCTGTACTTC. Translating it yields CASSERSGGNTGELYF. The genes are TRBV6-1 and TRBJ2-7, with 7 bases fitting TRBD2. The CDR3 spans 16 residues. Germline values: CDR1 MNHNS, CDR2 SASEGT.

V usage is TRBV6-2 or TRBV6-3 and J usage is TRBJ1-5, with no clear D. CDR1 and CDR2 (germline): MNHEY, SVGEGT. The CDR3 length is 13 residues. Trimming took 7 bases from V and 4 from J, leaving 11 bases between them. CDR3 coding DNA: TGTGCCAGCACCCCGTTTGATAATCAGCCCCAGCATTTT. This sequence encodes CASTPFDNQPQHF.